The source of this T cell receptor beta chain is a study of early T cells in non-severe SARS-CoV-2 infection. Using its own MiXCR run on the 5' RACE reads, TCRdb lists one record per CDR3 protein. The sample includes 75,000 to 90,000 distinct CDR3 sequences, roughly 13% seen only once; the top ten take about 1%. CDR1 and CDR2 (germline): SGHAT, FQNNGV. This CDR3 is built from 18 residues. The V end lost 2 bases, the J end lost 5 bases, and 24 bases lay between the germline ends. This chain connects TRBV11-2 to TRBJ1-2; D remains ambiguous. Sequenced material: whole blood. This sequence was found in an adult who was a healthcare worker with PCR-confirmed SARS-CoV-2 infection or an uninfected control (not recorded which). CDR3 sequence: CASSLRSGGGIERYGYTF. The CDR3 DNA sequence: TGTGCCAGCAGCTTAAGATCGGGTGGAGGGATAGAACGATATGGCTACACCTTC.